Shown below are 30 T cell receptor beta chains from a single sample sequenced in a study of cytomegalovirus exposure and HLA in healthy donors. PCR employed 60 Vbeta and 13 Jbeta primers. The method was immunoSEQ multiplex PCR; TCRdb's version includes in-frame clones alone and lacks a portion of them. The sample carries some 130,000 clones, 80% recorded once. Input material: PBMCs. These receptors all come from a man aged 25-40 years in good health.

The chain combines TRBV5-1 with TRBJ2-5; 9 positions agree with TRBD2. V shed 4 bases, J shed 4 bases, and the junction held 8 bases outside the gene matches. Germline V gives CDR1 SGHRS, CDR2 YFSETQ. The CDR3 is made up of 15 amino acids. In DNA form, the CDR3 reads TGCGCCAGCAGCACAACTGGGCGGGAGGGAGAGACCCAGTACTTC. The encoded protein is CASSTTGREGETQYF.

The rearrangement uses TRBV19 and TRBJ1-5; weak D call: TRBD1 (6 bases). CDR3 length equals 15 residues. The ends were cut back, 3 bases at V and 0 bases at J, with 9 bases in the middle. In germline, CDR1 is LNHDA, CDR2 SQIVND (reference sequence). The CDR3 reads CASSISRGSNQPQHF. DNA for the CDR3: TGTGCCAGTAGTATTTCCAGGGGTAGCAATCAGCCCCAGCATTTT.

The genes are TRBV27 and TRBJ2-5; D call uncertain. This CDR3 comprises 13 residues. CDR1 and CDR2 (germline): MNHEY, SMNVEV (reference sequence). V lost 5 bases and J 0 bases, leaving 7 bases between the germline ends. CDR3 in DNA: TGTGCCAGCAGTCCCCCGTACCAAGAGACCCAGTACTTC. Protein product: CASSPPYQETQYF.

The chain couples TRBV2 to TRBJ2-5; possible D gene TRBD1, 7 bases. This CDR3 is built from 14 residues. Germline CDR1 SNHLY, CDR2 FYNNEI. Trimming removed 10 bases at V and 1 base at J, with 16 bases between. Here the CDR3 DNA reads TGTGCCACCTCAGGGGGGAATGGCCAAGAGACCCAGTACTTC. Its protein is CATSGGNGQETQYF.

This chain links TRBV11-2 with TRBJ1-2; D ambiguous. The CDR3 consists of 16 residues. Trimming stripped 0 bases from V and 4 bases from J, with 15 bases between. The germline CDR1 and CDR2 sequences are SGHAT and FQNNGV. CDR3 nucleotide sequence: TGTGCCAGCAGCTTAGAAGGCCAGAGGGTAGGCTATGGCTACACCTTC. Its protein is CASSLEGQRVGYGYTF.

There are a few counts of this clone. This sequence joins TRBV6-1 and TRBJ1-2; D unclear. With 6 bases removed from V and 2 bases from J, the gap between germline ends came to 13 bases. Germline V lookup: CDR1 MNHNS, CDR2 SASEGT. The CDR3 runs to 14 residues. The CDR3 DNA sequence: TGTGCCAGCAGGCCCGACGGACTAAACTATGGCTACACCTTC. Its translation: CASRPDGLNYGYTF.

In this sample, this clone turned up a few times. This chain links TRBV9 with TRBJ1-5; D is possibly TRBD1 (5 bases). Trimming removed 10 bases from V and 2 bases from J, with 10 bases in between. This CDR3 comprises 12 residues. Germline V lookup: CDR1 SGDLS, CDR2 YYNGEE. CDR3: CASSGGNQPQHF. CDR3 nucleotides: TGTGCCTCCTCGGGGGGCAATCAGCCCCAGCATTTT.

The genes are TRBV6-5 and TRBJ2-5; 7 nucleotides agree with TRBD1. Germline CDR1 and CDR2: MNHEY and SVGAGI. The CDR3 sequence is 16 residues long. V shed 2 bases and J 0 bases; nucleotides not matched to a gene: 6. For the CDR3, the DNA is TGTGCCAGCAGTTACCGGGACAGAAAGTACCAAGAGACCCAGTACTTC. Encoded protein: CASSYRDRKYQETQYF.

The chain recombines TRBV5-6 with TRBJ2-7, with a weak D call TRBD1 (6 bases). Trimming removed 4 bases from V and 1 base from J, with 18 bases in between. This CDR3 region has 16 residues. Germline CDR1 reads SGHDT; CDR2 reads YYEEEE. CDR3 sequence: CASSGTGREASYEQYF. The CDR3 DNA reads TGTGCCAGCAGCGGAACAGGGAGAGAGGCTTCCTACGAGCAGTACTTC.

The chain recombines TRBV28 with TRBJ1-3, with D perhaps matching TRBD1 (5 bases). Trimming removed 5 bases at V and 0 bases at J, with 8 bases between. Germline CDR1 is MDHEN and CDR2 is SYDVKM. This CDR3 comprises 14 residues. The CDR3 nucleotides read TGTGCCAGCAGTGGGGGGGACTCTGGAAACACCATATATTTT. Its translation is CASSGGDSGNTIYF.

V is TRBV27 and J is TRBJ1-2; 10 bases align to TRBD1. This CDR3 spans 12 amino acids. The trim removed 6 bases at V and 7 bases at J, leaving 2 bases unmatched. Germline V lookup: CDR1 MNHEY, CDR2 SMNVEV (reference sequence). CDR3 nucleotides: TGTGCCAGCAGGACAGGGGGCTTTGGCTACACCTTC. Its translation is CASRTGGFGYTF.

About this clone: The identical CDR3 is also encoded by other nucleotide sequences in the sample. The chain carries TRBV19 and TRBJ2-6; D not certain. Germline CDR1 LNHDA, CDR2 SQIVND (reference sequence). The CDR3 sequence is 15 residues long. V was clipped by 1 base and J by 1 base, with 5 bases between them. The CDR3 reads CASSIVSSGANVLTF. In nucleotides, the CDR3 is TGTGCCAGTAGTATAGTGTCTTCTGGGGCCAACGTCCTGACTTTC.

This clone appeared once. The CDR3 protein is CARSPKARERNYEQYF. The CDR3 bases are TGTGCCAGAAGCCCAAAAGCGCGGGAGAGGAACTACGAGCAGTACTTC. The J gene is TRBJ2-7, the V gene TRBV5-3; 7 bases match TRBD2. TRBV5-3 is annotated as an ORF whose role is uncertain. The V and J ends lost 4 bases and 3 bases, in that order; junction bases with no gene match: 13. This CDR3 is 16 amino acids long.

This rearrangement joins TRBV2 to TRBJ1-5; D is ambiguous. The CDR3 totals 14 residues. Germline loops: CDR1 SNHLY, CDR2 FYNNEI. The V end was cut by 0 bases, the J end by 5 bases, with 8 bases between. CDR3 amino acids: CASSEALRDQPQHF. DNA of the CDR3: TGTGCCAGCAGTGAAGCGCTTCGAGATCAGCCCCAGCATTTT.

CDR3 nucleotides: TGTGCCAGCAGCTTTCAGGGGAGAAATGAGCAGTTCTTC. Translating it yields CASSFQGRNEQFF. This chain links TRBV7-8 with TRBJ2-1; TRBD1 might be the D (6 bases). From germline, CDR1 is SGHVS and CDR2 FQNEAQ. The CDR3 runs 13 residues. V was clipped by 3 bases and J by 7 bases, with 10 bases between them.

This chain uses TRBV13 with TRBJ2-3; 9 nucleotides align to TRBD1. The CDR3 is 16 residues long. Germline V gene data show CDR1 as PRHDT and CDR2 as FYEKMQ (reference sequence). The V and J ends lost 0 bases and 0 bases, in that order; junction bases with no gene match: 1. The CDR3 bases are TGTGCCAGCAGCTTAGGTGGGACAGGGAGCACAGATACGCAGTATTTT. Amino acid sequence: CASSLGGTGSTDTQYF.

The V gene is TRBV7-3, the J gene TRBJ1-5; 7 nucleotides agree with TRBD1. Germline CDR1 and CDR2: SGHTA and FQGTGA. Losses at the gene ends were 6 bases for V and 4 bases for J; bases not matched to a gene: 3. The CDR3 has 13 residues. The CDR3: CASSLDRNQPQHF. In nucleotides, the CDR3 is TGTGCCAGCAGTTTGGACAGGAATCAGCCCCAGCATTTT.

The J gene is TRBJ2-2, the V gene TRBV29-1; weak D call: TRBD2 (5 bases). V was trimmed by 4 bases and J by 2 bases, leaving 8 bases between them. The germline V gene encodes CDR1 SQVTM and CDR2 ANQGSEA. CDR3 length equals 13 residues. For the CDR3, the DNA is TGCAGCGTTGTTAGCGATAACACCGGGGAGCTGTTTTTT. This sequence encodes CSVVSDNTGELFF.

The V gene is TRBV19, the J gene TRBJ1-4; the D is unclear. The CDR3 covers 16 residues. Germline loops: CDR1 LNHDA, CDR2 SQIVND (reference sequence). V shed 3 bases and J shed 6 bases, with 17 bases lying between them. The DNA of the CDR3 is TGTGCCAGTAGTATTTACTCGGCGACTTCCCATGAAAAACTGTTTTTT. Its translation: CASSIYSATSHEKLFF.

J is TRBJ1-4 and V is TRBV10-3; D unresolved. CDR1 and CDR2 (germline): ENHRY, SYGVKD. The CDR3 has 13 residues. Trimming stripped 10 bases from V and 5 bases from J, with 14 bases between. CDR3 nucleotides: TGTGCCACCCTGGAGAATTTCAATGAAAAACTGTTTTTT. Translated: CATLENFNEKLFF.

This clone was observed a single time. At one boundary the junction diverges from the germline segment, which might be a read error. J is TRBJ1-2 and V is TRBV18; a possible D gene is TRBD1 (5 bases). Germline lookup yields CDR1 KGHSH and CDR2 LQKENI. This CDR3 has 12 residues. This CDR3 reads CASSLSQGWSHF. The CDR3 DNA reads TGTGCCAGCTCACTTTCCCAGGGCTGGTCTCACTTC. The full variable domain, completed using reference TRBV18 and TRBJ1-2, is NAGVMQNPRHLVRRRGQEARLRCSPMKGHSHVYWYRQLPEEGLKFMVYLQKENIIDESGMPKERFSAEFPKEGPSILRIQQVVRGDSAAYFCASSLSQGWSHFGSGTRLTVV.

The chain is built from TRBV7-3 and TRBJ2-1, with 8 bases matching TRBD2. V trimming: 6 bases; J trimming: 9 bases; junction bases outside the gene matches: 22. Looked up from germline, CDR1 is SGHTA and CDR2 is FQGTGA. The CDR3 sequence is 18 residues long. CDR3 nucleotide sequence: TGTGCCAGCAGTACCGGGACACTCGCCTACGGGAGGGCCGTTGAGCAGTTCTTC. As protein: CASSTGTLAYGRAVEQFF.

This sequence joins TRBV10-3 and TRBJ1-5; maybe TRBD1 (5 bases). Trimming pared 9 bases from V and 8 bases from J, leaving 17 bases between. The CDR3 is 13 residues long. Per germline, CDR1 ENHRY and CDR2 SYGVKD. The CDR3 coding sequence is TGTGCCATGGGGCGTGGGCTCGGTGAGCCCCAGCATTTT. It encodes CAMGRGLGEPQHF.

This clone was detected a few times. This chain joins TRBV6-5 and TRBJ1-1; no definite D call. V was clipped by 6 bases and J by 4 bases, with 15 bases between them. The CDR3 extends over 14 amino acids. Per germline, CDR1 MNHEY and CDR2 SVGAGI. In nucleotides, the CDR3 is TGTGCCAGCAGCCGAGCCGGGGATGGCACTGAAGCTTTCTTT. Amino acid sequence: CASSRAGDGTEAFF.

In its sample, this clone was seen a few times. The chain links TRBV4-1 to TRBJ2-1; weak D call: TRBD1 (5 bases). Trimming removed 4 bases at V and 3 bases at J, with 10 bases between. This CDR3 is 14 amino acids long. Germline V gene lookup returns CDR1 MGHRA and CDR2 YSYEKL. The DNA of the CDR3 is TGCGCCAGCAGCCCTTCGACAGACTACAATGAGCAGTTCTTC. Its protein is CASSPSTDYNEQFF.

The chain couples TRBV9 to TRBJ2-3; D gene unclear. Per germline, CDR1 SGDLS and CDR2 YYNGEE. CDR3 length: 16 residues. Trimming stripped 4 bases from V and 2 bases from J, with 17 bases between. The chain's CDR3 is CASSPRGLIYTDTQYF. The CDR3 DNA reads as TGTGCCAGCAGCCCTCGTGGGCTGATCTACACAGATACGCAGTATTTT.

This clone turned up a few times. The rearrangement joins TRBV2 to TRBJ1-1, with 7 bases fitting TRBD1. V dropped 6 bases and J dropped 5; count of bases not matched to a gene: 9. The germline CDR1 and CDR2 sequences are SNHLY and FYNNEI. This CDR3 is 14 amino acids long. The CDR3: CASRVTGRRTEAFF. The CDR3 DNA reads as TGTGCCAGCAGGGTGACAGGGAGGCGGACTGAAGCTTTCTTT.

The V gene is TRBV4-3, the J gene TRBJ2-6, with 7 bases matching TRBD2. V lost 5 bases and J lost 0; bases outside the gene matches: 10. CDR1 and CDR2 (germline): LGHNA, YSLEER. This CDR3 spans 18 amino acids. CDR3 DNA: TGCGCCAGCAGCACCCGACTAGCCGCCAGCTCTGGGGCCAACGTCCTGACTTTC. It codes for CASSTRLAASSGANVLTF.

This clone has just one count. The J gene is TRBJ2-2, the V gene TRBV7-3; weak D call: TRBD2 (5 bases). Germline CDR1 SGHTA, CDR2 FQGTGA. The CDR3 is 14 amino acids. Trimming removed 8 bases at V and 1 base at J, with 11 bases between. CDR3: CASRRSGNTGELFF. DNA of the CDR3: TGTGCCAGCCGGCGGAGCGGGAACACCGGGGAGCTGTTTTTT.

V gene TRBV7-8 combines with J gene TRBJ1-1; 8 bases are shared with TRBD1. The V gene end was trimmed by 2 bases and the J gene end by 3 bases; junction bases not matched to a gene: 2. The germline gives CDR1 SGHVS, CDR2 FQNEAQ. This CDR3 contains 14 residues. The CDR3 sequence: CASSLTGGYTEAFF. CDR3 coding DNA: TGTGCCAGCAGCTTAACAGGGGGGTACACTGAAGCTTTCTTT.